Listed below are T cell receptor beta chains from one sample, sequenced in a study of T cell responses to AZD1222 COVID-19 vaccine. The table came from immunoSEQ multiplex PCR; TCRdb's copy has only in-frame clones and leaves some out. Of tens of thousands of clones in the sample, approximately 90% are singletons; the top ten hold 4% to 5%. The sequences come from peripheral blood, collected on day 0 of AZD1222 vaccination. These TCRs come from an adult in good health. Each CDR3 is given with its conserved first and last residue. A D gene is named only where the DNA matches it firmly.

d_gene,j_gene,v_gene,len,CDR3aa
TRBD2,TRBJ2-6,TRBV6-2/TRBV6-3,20,CASSTSSGGALGSGANVLTF
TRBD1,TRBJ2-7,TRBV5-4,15,CASSPGGQGAYEQYF
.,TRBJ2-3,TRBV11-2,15,CASSLKLASTDTQYF
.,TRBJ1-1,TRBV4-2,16,CASSHPTRTVNTEAFF
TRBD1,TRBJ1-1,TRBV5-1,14,CASSPGQGAAEAFF
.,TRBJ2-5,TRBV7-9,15,CASSLALERQETQYF
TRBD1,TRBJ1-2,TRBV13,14,CASSSGTVNYGYTF
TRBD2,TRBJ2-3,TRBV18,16,CASSSTSGPSTDTQYF
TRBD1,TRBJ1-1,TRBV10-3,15,CAIRPTGAVNTEAFF
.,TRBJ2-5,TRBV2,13,CASSGTSVETQYF
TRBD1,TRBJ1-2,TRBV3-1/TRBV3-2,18,CASSRRPGQGVFNYGYTF
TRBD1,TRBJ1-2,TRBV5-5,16,CASSLGQHGANYGYTF
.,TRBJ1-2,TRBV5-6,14,CASSLVRLGFGYTF
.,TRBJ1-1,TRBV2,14,CASSGGTRNTEAFF
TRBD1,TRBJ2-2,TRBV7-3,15,CASSFRQGNTGELFF
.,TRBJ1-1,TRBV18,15,CASSPPLGGNTEAFF
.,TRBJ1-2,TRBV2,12,CASRGPNYGYTF
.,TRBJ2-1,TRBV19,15,CASSIPSAGYNEQFF
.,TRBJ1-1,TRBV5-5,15,CASSPFQSQYTEAFF
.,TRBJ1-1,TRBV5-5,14,CASSLTAGVTEAFF
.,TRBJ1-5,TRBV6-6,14,CASSSGLGLQPQHF
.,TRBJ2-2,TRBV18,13,CASSPSSYGELFF
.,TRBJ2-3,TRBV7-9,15,CASSPGPRNTDTQYF
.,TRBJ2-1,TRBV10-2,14,CASSANQGRNEQFF
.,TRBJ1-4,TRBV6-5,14,CASSADRAGGKLFF
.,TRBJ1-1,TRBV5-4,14,CASSSGLRNTEAFF
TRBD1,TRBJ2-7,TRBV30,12,CAWGTGGYEQYF
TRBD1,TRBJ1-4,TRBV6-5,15,CASSNPGQGPQELFF
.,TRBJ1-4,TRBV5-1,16,CASSLAAGSTNEKLFF
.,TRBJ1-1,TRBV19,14,CASSIDRMNTEAFF
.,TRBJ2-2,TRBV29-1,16,CSVEDIGQANTGELFF
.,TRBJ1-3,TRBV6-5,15,CASSMTGNSGNTIYF
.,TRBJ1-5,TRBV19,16,CASSRGRRGDNQPQHF
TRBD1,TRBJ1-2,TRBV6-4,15,CASSPDRGANYGYTF
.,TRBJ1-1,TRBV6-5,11,CASRSRAEAFF
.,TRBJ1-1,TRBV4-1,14,CASSQVPGAPEAFF
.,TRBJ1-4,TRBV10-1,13,CASRHTTNEKLFF
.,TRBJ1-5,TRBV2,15,CASSVGTNSNQPQHF
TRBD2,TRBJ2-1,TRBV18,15,CASSTGTGGDGEQFF
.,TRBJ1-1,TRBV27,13,CASSLKLNTEAFF
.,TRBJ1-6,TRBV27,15,CASSFGGLANSPLHF
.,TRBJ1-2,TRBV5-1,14,CASSRGGTDDGYTF
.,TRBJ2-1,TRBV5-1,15,CASSLDISSYNEQFF